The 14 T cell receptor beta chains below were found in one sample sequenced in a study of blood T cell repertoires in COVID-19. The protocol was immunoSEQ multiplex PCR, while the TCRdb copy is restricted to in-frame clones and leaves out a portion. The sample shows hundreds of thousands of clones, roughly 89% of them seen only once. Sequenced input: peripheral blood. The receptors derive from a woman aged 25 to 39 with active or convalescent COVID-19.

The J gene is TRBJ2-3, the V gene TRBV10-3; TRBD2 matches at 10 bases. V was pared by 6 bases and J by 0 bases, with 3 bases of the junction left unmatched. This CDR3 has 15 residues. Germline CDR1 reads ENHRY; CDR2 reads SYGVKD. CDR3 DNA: TGTGCCATCAGGATAGCGGGGGGTAGCACAGATACGCAGTATTTT. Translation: CAIRIAGGSTDTQYF.

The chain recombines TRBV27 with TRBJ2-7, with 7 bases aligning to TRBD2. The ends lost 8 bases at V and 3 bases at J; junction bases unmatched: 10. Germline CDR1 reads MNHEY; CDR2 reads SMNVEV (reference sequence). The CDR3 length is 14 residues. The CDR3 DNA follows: TGTGCCAGCGGCCCATCCGGGACTAACTACGAGCAGTACTTC. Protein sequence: CASGPSGTNYEQYF.

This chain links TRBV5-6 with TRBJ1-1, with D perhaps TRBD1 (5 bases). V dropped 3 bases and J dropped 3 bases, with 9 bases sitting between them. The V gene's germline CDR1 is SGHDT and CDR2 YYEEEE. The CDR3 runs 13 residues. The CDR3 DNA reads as TGTGCCAGCAGCTCGGTCAGGGACACTGAAGCTTTCTTT. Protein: CASSSVRDTEAFF.

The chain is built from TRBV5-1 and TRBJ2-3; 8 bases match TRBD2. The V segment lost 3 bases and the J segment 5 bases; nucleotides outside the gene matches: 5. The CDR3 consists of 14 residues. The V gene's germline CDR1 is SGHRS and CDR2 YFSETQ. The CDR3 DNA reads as TGCGCCAGCAGCTCGAGCGGGAGCGGAGATACGCAGTATTTT. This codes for CASSSSGSGDTQYF.

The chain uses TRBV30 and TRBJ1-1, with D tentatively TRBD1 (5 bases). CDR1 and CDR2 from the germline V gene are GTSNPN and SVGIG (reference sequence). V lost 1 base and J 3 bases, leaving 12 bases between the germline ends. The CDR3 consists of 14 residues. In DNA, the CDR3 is TGTGCCTGGAGTGCGACAGTGGTATACACTGAAGCTTTCTTT. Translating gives CAWSATVVYTEAFF.

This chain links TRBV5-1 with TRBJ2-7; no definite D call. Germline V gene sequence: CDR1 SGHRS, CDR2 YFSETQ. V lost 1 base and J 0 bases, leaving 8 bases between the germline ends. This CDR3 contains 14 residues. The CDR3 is CASSLRVSSYEQYF. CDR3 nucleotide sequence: TGCGCCAGCAGCTTGAGAGTTTCCTCCTACGAGCAGTACTTC.

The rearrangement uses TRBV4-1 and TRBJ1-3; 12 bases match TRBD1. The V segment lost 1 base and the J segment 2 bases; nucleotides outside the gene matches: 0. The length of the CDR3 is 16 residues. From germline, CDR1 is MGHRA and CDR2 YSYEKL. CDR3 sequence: CASSQGDRGPGNTIYF. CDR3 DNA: TGCGCCAGCAGCCAAGGGGACAGGGGGCCTGGAAACACCATATATTTT.

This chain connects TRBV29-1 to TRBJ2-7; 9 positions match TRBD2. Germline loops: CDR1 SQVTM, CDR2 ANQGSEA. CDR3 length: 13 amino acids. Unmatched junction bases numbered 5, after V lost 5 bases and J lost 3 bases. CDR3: CSVSSGGIYEQYF. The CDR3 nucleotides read TGCAGCGTTAGTAGCGGGGGAATCTACGAGCAGTACTTC.

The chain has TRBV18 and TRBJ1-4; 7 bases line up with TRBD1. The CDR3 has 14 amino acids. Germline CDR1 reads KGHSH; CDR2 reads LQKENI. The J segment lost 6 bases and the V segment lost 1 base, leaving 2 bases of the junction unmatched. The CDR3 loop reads CASSPRGTDEKLFF. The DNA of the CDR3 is TGTGCCAGCTCACCACGTGGGACAGATGAAAAACTGTTTTTT. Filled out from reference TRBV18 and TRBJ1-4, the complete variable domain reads NAGVMQNPRHLVRRRGQEARLRCSPMKGHSHVYWYRQLPEEGLKFMVYLQKENIIDESGMPKERFSAEFPKEGPSILRIQQVVRGDSAAYFCASSPRGTDEKLFFGSGTQLSVL.

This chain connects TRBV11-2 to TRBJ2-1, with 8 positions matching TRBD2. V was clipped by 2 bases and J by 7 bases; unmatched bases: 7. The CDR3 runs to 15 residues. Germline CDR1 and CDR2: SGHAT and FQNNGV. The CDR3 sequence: CASSLKGLAGNEQFF. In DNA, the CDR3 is TGTGCCAGCAGCTTAAAGGGTCTAGCGGGTAATGAGCAGTTCTTC.

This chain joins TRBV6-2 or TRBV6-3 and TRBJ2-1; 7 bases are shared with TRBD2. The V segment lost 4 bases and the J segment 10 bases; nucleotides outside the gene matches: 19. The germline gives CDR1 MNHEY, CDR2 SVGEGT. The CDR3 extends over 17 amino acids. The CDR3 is CASSWASKRGDSREQFF. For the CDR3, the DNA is TGTGCCAGCAGTTGGGCTTCTAAGCGGGGAGACTCTCGAGAGCAGTTCTTC.

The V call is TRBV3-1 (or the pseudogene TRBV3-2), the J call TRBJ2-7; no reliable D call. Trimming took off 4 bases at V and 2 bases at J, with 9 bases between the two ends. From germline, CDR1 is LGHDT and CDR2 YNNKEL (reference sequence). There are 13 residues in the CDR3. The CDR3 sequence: CASSPFGAYEQYF. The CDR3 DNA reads TGTGCCAGCAGCCCGTTCGGAGCCTACGAGCAGTACTTC.

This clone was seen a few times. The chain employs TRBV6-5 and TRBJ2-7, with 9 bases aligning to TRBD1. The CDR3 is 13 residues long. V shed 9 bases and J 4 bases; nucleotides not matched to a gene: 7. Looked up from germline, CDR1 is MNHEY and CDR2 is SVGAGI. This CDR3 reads CASTTGGWYEQYF. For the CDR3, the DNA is TGTGCCAGTACAACAGGGGGCTGGTACGAGCAGTACTTC.

The CDR3 DNA sequence: TGTGCCAGCAGGCTTTTCGACGGAGCTAACTATGGCTACACCTTC. It is translated as CASRLFDGANYGYTF. The chain has TRBV4-2 and TRBJ1-2; D is unresolved. The CDR3 has 15 amino acids. The germline V gene encodes CDR1 LGHNA and CDR2 YNFKEQ. Trimming took 6 bases from V and 0 from J, leaving 14 bases between them.